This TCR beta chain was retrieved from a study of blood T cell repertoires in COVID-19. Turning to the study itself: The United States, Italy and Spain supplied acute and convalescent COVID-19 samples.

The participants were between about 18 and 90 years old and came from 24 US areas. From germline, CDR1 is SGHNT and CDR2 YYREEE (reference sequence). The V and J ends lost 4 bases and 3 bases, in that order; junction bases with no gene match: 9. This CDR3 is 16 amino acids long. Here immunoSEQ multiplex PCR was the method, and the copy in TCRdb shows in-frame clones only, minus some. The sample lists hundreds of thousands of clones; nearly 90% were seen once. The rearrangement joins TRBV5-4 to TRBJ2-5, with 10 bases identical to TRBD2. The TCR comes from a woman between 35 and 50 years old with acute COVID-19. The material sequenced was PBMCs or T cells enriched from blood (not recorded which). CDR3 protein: CASSLGVAGGEETQYF. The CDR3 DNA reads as TGTGCCAGCAGCCTTGGGGTAGCGGGGGGTGAAGAGACCCAGTACTTC.